These 2 T cell receptor beta chains were sequenced from one sample in a study of low-dose radiotherapy and immunotherapy resistance in tumors. First-strand cDNA used TRAV- and TRBV-specific primers, covering alpha and beta chains. Over roughly 19 PCR cycles, TCRs were amplified from a constant-region primer and V-primer adapter. Via MiXCR, TCRdb re-called the reads, giving one row per CDR3 protein. The table records under 90,000 distinct CDR3 sequences, 15% to 20% of them present only once. Described time point: before trial treatment. This material consisted of PBMCs, taken before treatment. Source of these receptors: a male donor with prostate cancer.

This clonotype was counted ten times or more. J is TRBJ1-1 and V is TRBV5-5; D is unresolved. Germline assignment: CDR1 SGHKS and CDR2 YYEKEE (reference sequence). The CDR3 is 15 amino acids. V shed 0 bases and J shed 1 base, with 10 bases lying between them. The CDR3 reads CASSLVVQTNTEAFF. CDR3 nucleotide sequence: TGTGCCAGCAGCTTGGTCGTTCAGACGAACACTGAAGCTTTCTTT.

The chain couples TRBV10-1 to TRBJ2-5; D perhaps matches TRBD2 (6 bases). Germline values: CDR1 WNHNN, CDR2 SYGVQD (reference sequence). Between the trimmed V and J ends, which lost 0 bases and 3 bases, there was a span of 11 bases. The CDR3 has 15 residues. The DNA of the CDR3 is TGCGCCAGCAGTGAGTCCAGGCGGGGTGAAGAGACCCAGTACTTC. Protein: CASSESRRGEETQYF.